The clone carrying this T cell receptor beta chain has a handful of counts. Antigen specificity is unknown. The data were obtained in a study of Ad26.COV2.S vaccination and SARS-CoV-2 variants. Study-level background: The trial was COV1001 and the donor's arm was Ad26.COV2.S.

Germline-derived CDR1 and CDR2 are MNHNY and SVGAGI (reference sequence). The CDR3 has 14 amino acids. Trimming cost V 2 bases and J 2 bases, with 9 bases left between them. Noted treatment: 15 to 20 received Ad26.COV2.S at low or high dose, single or two shots; about 5 received placebo; per-sample allocation not given. Day 63 after the first injection of vaccine or placebo was the sampling time. Its platform was an Ad26 vector, and its expressed antigen was Wuhan-strain SARS-CoV-2 spike. Method: immunoSEQ multiplex PCR; TCRdb's copy keeps in-frame clones and lacks some. The sample shows just over 350,000 clones, about 88% of them seen only once. General study results and limits: Vaccine recipients showed a spike-specific TCR breadth that was higher than in placebo recipients.

Specimen: peripheral blood, collected in a trial of Ad26.COV2.S vaccine versus placebo. The clonotype originates from a person aged 18 to 59 who received the Ad26.COV2.S COVID-19 vaccine or a placebo. The chain carries TRBV6-6 and TRBJ1-2; tentatively, D is TRBD1 (6 bases). CDR3 sequence reads: CASSYQDRNYGYTF. The CDR3 coding sequence is TGTGCCAGCAGTTACCAGGACAGAAACTATGGCTACACCTTC.